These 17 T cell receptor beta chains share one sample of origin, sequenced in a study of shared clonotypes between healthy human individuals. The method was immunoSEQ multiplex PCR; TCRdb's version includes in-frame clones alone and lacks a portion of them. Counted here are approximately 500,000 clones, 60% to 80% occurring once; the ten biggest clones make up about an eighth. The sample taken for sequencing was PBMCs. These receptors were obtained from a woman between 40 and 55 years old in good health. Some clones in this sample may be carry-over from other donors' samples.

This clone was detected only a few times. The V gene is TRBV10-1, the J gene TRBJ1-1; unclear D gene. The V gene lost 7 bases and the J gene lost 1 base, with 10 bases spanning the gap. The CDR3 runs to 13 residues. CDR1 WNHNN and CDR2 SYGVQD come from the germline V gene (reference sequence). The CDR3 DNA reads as TGCGCCAGCACCTCCGTTCAGAACACTGAAGCTTTCTTT. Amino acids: CASTSVQNTEAFF.

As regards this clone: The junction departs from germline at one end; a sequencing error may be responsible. In nucleotides, the CDR3 is TGTGCCGGCAGCTTAGTAGGGGACTCCTACGAGCAGTACTTC. This translates into CAGSLVGDSYEQYF. The chain combines TRBV7-2 with TRBJ2-7, with D possibly matching TRBD1 (5 bases). The CDR3 totals 14 residues. Germline V gene sequence: CDR1 SGHTA, CDR2 FQGNSA.

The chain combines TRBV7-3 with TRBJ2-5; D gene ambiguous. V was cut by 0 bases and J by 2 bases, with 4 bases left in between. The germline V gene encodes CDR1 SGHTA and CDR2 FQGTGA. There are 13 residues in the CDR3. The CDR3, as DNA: TGTGCCAGCAGCTTAACCCTACAAGAGACCCAGTACTTC. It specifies CASSLTLQETQYF.

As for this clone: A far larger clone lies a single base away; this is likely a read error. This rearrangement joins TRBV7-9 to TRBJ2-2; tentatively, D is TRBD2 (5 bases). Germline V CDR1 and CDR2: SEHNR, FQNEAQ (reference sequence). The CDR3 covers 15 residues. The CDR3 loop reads CASSSPKIRTGEPFF. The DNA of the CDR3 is TGTGCCAGCAGTTCCCCCAAAATAAGGACCGGGGAGCCGTTTTTT. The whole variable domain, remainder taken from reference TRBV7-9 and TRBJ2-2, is DTGVSQNPRHKITKRGQNVTFRCDPISEHNRLYWYRQTLGQGPEFLTYFQNEAQLEKSRLLSDRFSAERPKGSFSTLEIQRTEQGDSAMYLCASSSPKIRTGEPFFGEGSRLTVL.

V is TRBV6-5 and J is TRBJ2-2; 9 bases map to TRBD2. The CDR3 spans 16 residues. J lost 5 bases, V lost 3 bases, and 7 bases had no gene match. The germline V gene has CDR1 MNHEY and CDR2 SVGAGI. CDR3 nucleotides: TGTGCCAGCAGTTATGGCCTAGCGGGGCCGACCGGGGAGCTGTTTTTT. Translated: CASSYGLAGPTGELFF.

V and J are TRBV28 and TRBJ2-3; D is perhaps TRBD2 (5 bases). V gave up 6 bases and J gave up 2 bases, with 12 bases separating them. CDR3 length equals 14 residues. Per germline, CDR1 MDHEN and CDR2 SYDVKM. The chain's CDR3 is CASRLGRNTDTQYF. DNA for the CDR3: TGTGCCAGCAGACTAGGCCGTAACACAGATACGCAGTATTTT.

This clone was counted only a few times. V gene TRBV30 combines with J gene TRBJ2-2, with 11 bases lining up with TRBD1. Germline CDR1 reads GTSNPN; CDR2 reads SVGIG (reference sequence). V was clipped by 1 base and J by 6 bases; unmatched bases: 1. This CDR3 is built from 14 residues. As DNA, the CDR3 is TGTGCCTGGAGTGGGACAGGGGGCTCCGGGGAGCTGTTTTTT. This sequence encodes CAWSGTGGSGELFF.

CDR3 amino acids: CASSQDPATYEQYF. The CDR3 DNA sequence: TGCGCCAGCAGCCAAGATCCCGCCACCTACGAGCAGTACTTC. V gene TRBV4-1 combines with J gene TRBJ2-7; D gene unclear. The CDR3 is 14 amino acids. CDR1 and CDR2 from the germline V gene are MGHRA and YSYEKL. Trimming removed 0 bases at V and 2 bases at J, with 8 bases between.

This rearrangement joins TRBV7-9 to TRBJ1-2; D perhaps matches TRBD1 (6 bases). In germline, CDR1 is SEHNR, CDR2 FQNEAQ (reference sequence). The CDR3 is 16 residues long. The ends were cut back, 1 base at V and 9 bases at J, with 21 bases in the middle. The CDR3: CASSLDLLLGHSRYTF. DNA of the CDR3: TGTGCCAGCAGCTTAGATCTTTTACTGGGACACAGTCGCTACACCTTC.

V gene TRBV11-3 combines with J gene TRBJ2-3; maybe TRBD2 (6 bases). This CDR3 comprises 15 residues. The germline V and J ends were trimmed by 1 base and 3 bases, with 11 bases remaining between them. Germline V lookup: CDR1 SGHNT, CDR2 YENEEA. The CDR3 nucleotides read TGTGCCAGCAGCTTAGCGGGACTCTCGACAGATACGCAGTATTTT. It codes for CASSLAGLSTDTQYF. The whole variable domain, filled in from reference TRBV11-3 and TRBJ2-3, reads EAGVVQSPRYKIIEKKQPVAFWCNPISGHNTLYWYLQNLGQGPELLIRYENEEAVDDSQLPKDRFSAERLKGVDSTLKIQPAELGDSAVYLCASSLAGLSTDTQYFGPGTRLTVL.

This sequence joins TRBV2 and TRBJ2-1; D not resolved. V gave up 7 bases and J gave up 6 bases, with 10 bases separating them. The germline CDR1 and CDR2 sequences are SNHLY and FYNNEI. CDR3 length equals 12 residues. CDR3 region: CASTGPSNEQFF. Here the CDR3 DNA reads TGTGCCAGCACGGGCCCCTCCAATGAGCAGTTCTTC.

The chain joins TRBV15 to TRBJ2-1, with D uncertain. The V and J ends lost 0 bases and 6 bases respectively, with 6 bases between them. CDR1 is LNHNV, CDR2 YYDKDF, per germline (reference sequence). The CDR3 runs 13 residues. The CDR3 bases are TGTGCCACCAGCAGAGAGGGTGTCAATGAGCAGTTCTTC. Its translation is CATSREGVNEQFF.

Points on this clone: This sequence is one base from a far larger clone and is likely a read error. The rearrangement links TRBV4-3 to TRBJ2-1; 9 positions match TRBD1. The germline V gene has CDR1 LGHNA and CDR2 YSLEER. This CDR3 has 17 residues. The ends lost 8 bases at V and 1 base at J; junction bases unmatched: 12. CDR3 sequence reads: CASGGQGSLSSYNEQFF. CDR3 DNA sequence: TGCGCCAGCGGCGGACAGGGGTCGTTGTCATCCTACAATGAGCAGTTCTTC.

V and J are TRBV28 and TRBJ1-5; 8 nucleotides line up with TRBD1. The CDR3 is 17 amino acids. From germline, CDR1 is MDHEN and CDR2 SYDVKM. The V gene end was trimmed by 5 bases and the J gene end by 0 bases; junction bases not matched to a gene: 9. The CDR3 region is CASSRMDRDYSNQPQHF. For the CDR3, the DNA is TGTGCCAGCAGTAGGATGGACAGGGATTATAGCAATCAGCCCCAGCATTTT.

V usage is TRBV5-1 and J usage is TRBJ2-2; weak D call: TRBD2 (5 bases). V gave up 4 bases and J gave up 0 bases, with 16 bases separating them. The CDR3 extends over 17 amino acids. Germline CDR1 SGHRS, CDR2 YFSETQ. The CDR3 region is CASSPRVSRANTGELFF. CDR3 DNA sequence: TGCGCCAGCAGCCCGAGGGTTTCGCGGGCGAACACCGGGGAGCTGTTTTTT.

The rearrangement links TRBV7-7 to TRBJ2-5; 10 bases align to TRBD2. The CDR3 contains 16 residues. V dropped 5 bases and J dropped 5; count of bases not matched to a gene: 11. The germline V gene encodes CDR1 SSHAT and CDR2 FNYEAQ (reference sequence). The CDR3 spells CASSPDLAGVAETQYF. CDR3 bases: TGTGCCAGCAGCCCCGACCTAGCGGGAGTTGCCGAGACCCAGTACTTC.

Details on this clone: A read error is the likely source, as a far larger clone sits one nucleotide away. CDR3 in DNA: TGTGCCAGCAGCGTCGGTAACGGGGGAGGCACAGATACGCAGTATTTT. Amino acid sequence: CASSVGNGGGTDTQYF. The rearrangement links TRBV9 to TRBJ2-3; a weak D match, TRBD2 (6 bases). V dropped 2 bases and J dropped 1 base, with 14 bases sitting between them. The CDR3 is made up of 16 amino acids. Germline V gene sequence: CDR1 SGDLS, CDR2 YYNGEE.